Listed here are 28 T cell receptor beta chains from one sample, sequenced in a study of T cell changes during pregnancy in multiple sclerosis. Sequenced by immunoSEQ multiplex PCR; TCRdb stores in-frame clones only, minus some. The sample contains about 34,000 clones, over 85% of which appear only once. The input for sequencing was CD8+ T cells from peripheral blood mononuclear cells, taken in the third trimester of pregnancy. These receptors were taken from a female donor with multiple sclerosis, enrolled in a pregnancy study.

DNA of the CDR3: TGTGCCAGCAGCAAAGGGGACACCGGGGAGCTGTTTTTT. This sequence encodes CASSKGDTGELFF. The chain combines TRBV6-5 with TRBJ2-2, with D maybe TRBD1 (5 bases). This CDR3 is 13 amino acids long. Germline V gene data show CDR1 as MNHEY and CDR2 as SVGAGI. Deletions cut 6 bases from V and 3 bases from J, with 8 bases between.

The chain uses TRBV9 and TRBJ2-5; TRBD2 agrees at 13 bases. Germline-derived CDR1 and CDR2 are SGDLS and YYNGEE. V lost 0 bases to trimming and J lost 5 bases; unmatched junction nucleotides: 7. This CDR3 has 17 residues. CDR3 in amino acids: CASSVETSGGAGETQYF. The CDR3 DNA follows: TGTGCCAGCAGCGTAGAAACTAGCGGGGGGGCTGGGGAGACCCAGTACTTC.

V is TRBV2 and J is TRBJ2-4; 12 bases fit TRBD2. Germline CDR1 and CDR2: SNHLY and FYNNEI. This CDR3 has 15 amino acids. Trimming removed 6 bases from V and 4 bases from J; junction bases left unmatched: 4. DNA of the CDR3: TGTGCCAGCAGGGTGACTAGCGGGGGTAAAAACATTCAGTACTTC. It encodes CASRVTSGGKNIQYF. The complete variable domain, with remaining parts taken from reference TRBV2 and TRBJ2-4, reads EPEVTQTPSHQVTQMGQEVILRCVPISNHLYFYWYRQILGQKVEFLVSFYNNEISEKSEIFDDQFSVERPDGSNFTLKIRSTKLEDSAMYFCASRVTSGGKNIQYFGAGTRLSVL.

The chain's CDR3 is CASSEHRVHEKLFF. The CDR3 coding sequence is TGTGCCAGCAGTGAACACAGGGTTCATGAAAAACTGTTTTTT. V usage is TRBV6-1 and J usage is TRBJ1-4; D is perhaps TRBD1 (6 bases). The ends were cut back, 2 bases at V and 6 bases at J, with 10 bases in the middle. The CDR3 is 14 residues long. Germline loops: CDR1 MNHNS, CDR2 SASEGT.

CDR3 DNA: TGCGCCAGCAGCCAAGATAAGGGGTCCGAGGTTGAGCAGTTCTTC. Translated: CASSQDKGSEVEQFF. The chain employs TRBV4-1 and TRBJ2-1, with a tentative D call TRBD1 (5 bases). This CDR3 has 15 amino acids. V was pared by 0 bases and J by 9 bases, with 15 bases between. CDR1 MGHRA and CDR2 YSYEKL come from the germline V gene.

The chain joins TRBV25-1 to TRBJ1-2, with a weak D call TRBD1 (5 bases). CDR1 and CDR2 from the germline V gene are MGHDK and SYGVNS. V was clipped by 3 bases and J by 6 bases, with 17 bases between them. The CDR3 runs 15 residues. CDR3 in amino acids: CASSDLGGDFDGYTF. DNA for the CDR3: TGTGCCAGCAGTGACTTGGGGGGAGATTTTGATGGCTACACCTTC.

This clone came up once. The chain uses TRBV5-5 and TRBJ2-7; 11 nucleotides line up with TRBD2. Germline loops: CDR1 SGHKS, CDR2 YYEKEE (reference sequence). The V gene end was trimmed by 1 base and the J gene end by 4 bases; junction bases not matched to a gene: 4. This CDR3 has 15 residues. CDR3 coding DNA: TGTGCCAGCAGCTTGTCCCCTAGCGGGGGGTACGAGCAGTACTTC. It encodes CASSLSPSGGYEQYF.

This chain joins TRBV2 and TRBJ1-6, with D possibly matching TRBD1 (5 bases). The CDR3 loop spans 13 amino acids. V was clipped by 11 bases and J by 8 bases, with 16 bases between them. In germline, CDR1 is SNHLY, CDR2 FYNNEI. CDR3 protein: CARAGMGDSPLHF. The DNA for the CDR3 is TGTGCCCGCGCGGGGATGGGGGATTCACCCCTCCACTTT.

V gene TRBV11-2 combines with J gene TRBJ2-2; the D is unclear. Germline CDR1 SGHAT, CDR2 FQNNGV. The CDR3 length is 16 residues. The V gene lost 6 bases and the J gene lost 1 base, with 15 bases spanning the gap. The CDR3, as DNA: TGTGCCAGCAGTGGGTTAGAGGCCCTGAACACCGGGGAGCTGTTTTTT. Amino acid sequence: CASSGLEALNTGELFF. The full variable domain, with the rest looked up from reference TRBV11-2 and TRBJ2-2, is EAGVAQSPRYKIIEKRQSVAFWCNPISGHATLYWYQQILGQGPKLLIQFQNNGVVDDSQLPKDRFSAERLKGVDSTLKIQPAKLEDSAVYLCASSGLEALNTGELFFGEGSRLTVL.

The chain carries TRBV29-1 and TRBJ1-2; 8 bases align to TRBD1. From germline, CDR1 is SQVTM and CDR2 ANQGSEA. After removal of 6 bases from V and 5 bases from J, the junction contained 8 bases not matched to a gene. The CDR3 runs to 13 residues. The CDR3 loop reads CSVGQGRRYGYTF. The CDR3 DNA is TGCAGCGTCGGACAGGGAAGGAGGTATGGCTACACCTTC.

This clone was observed a handful of times. The CDR3 bases are TGTGCCAGTGGGGGGGGCTGGTGGAACACCGGGGAGCTGTTTTTT. Translated, it gives CASGGGWWNTGELFF. The chain couples TRBV19 to TRBJ2-2; weak D call: TRBD2 (7 bases). Germline V gene lookup returns CDR1 LNHDA and CDR2 SQIVND (reference sequence). V lost 8 bases and J lost 1, with 14 bases in between. The CDR3 runs to 15 residues.

The table lists this clone with many counts. CDR3 amino acids: CASSEQRGDTGELFF. The CDR3 DNA reads as TGTGCCAGCAGTGAACAACGGGGGGACACCGGGGAGCTGTTTTTT. The chain uses TRBV6-4 and TRBJ2-2, with TRBD2 matching 7 bases. CDR3 length: 15 amino acids. With V trimmed by 3 bases and J by 3 bases, 4 bases remained unmatched. Germline V CDR1 and CDR2: MRHNA, SNTAGT.

This chain uses TRBV14 with TRBJ2-3, with 8 positions matching TRBD2. The CDR3 has 15 residues. The J segment lost 7 bases and the V segment lost 3 bases, leaving 9 bases of the junction unmatched. Germline values: CDR1 SGHDN, CDR2 FVKESK. CDR3 loop: CASSQGGGLTYTQYF. CDR3 nucleotide sequence: TGTGCCAGCAGCCAGGGCGGGGGGCTCACCTATACGCAGTATTTT.

The rearrangement uses TRBV27 and TRBJ1-1, with D tentatively TRBD1 (5 bases). Germline V gives CDR1 MNHEY, CDR2 SMNVEV (reference sequence). V dropped 3 bases and J dropped 2 bases, with 16 bases sitting between them. The CDR3 contains 16 residues. The DNA of the CDR3 is TGTGCCAGCAGTTTCTCCGTGGGGCAGAAAAACACTGAAGCTTTCTTT. Translation gives CASSFSVGQKNTEAFF.

The chain links TRBV30 to TRBJ2-1, with 9 bases fitting TRBD2. V lost 5 bases to trimming and J lost 0 bases; unmatched junction nucleotides: 8. The CDR3 has 16 amino acids. In germline, CDR1 is GTSNPN, CDR2 SVGIG (reference sequence). The CDR3 here is CAWRGGGGASYNEQFF. The CDR3 nucleotides are TGTGCCTGGCGGGGCGGCGGGGGGGCCTCCTACAATGAGCAGTTCTTC.

The chain couples TRBV7-3 to TRBJ2-1, with D possibly matching TRBD2 (6 bases). Germline CDR1 SGHTA, CDR2 FQGTGA. The CDR3 contains 15 residues. The V and J ends lost 5 bases and 3 bases respectively, with 14 bases between them. The CDR3 loop reads CASSPIRGLYNEQFF. The CDR3 DNA reads as TGTGCCAGCAGCCCCATCCGGGGACTCTACAATGAGCAGTTCTTC.

This chain connects TRBV10-1 to TRBJ1-4; 8 bases are a match to TRBD1. V shed 2 bases and J 4 bases; nucleotides not matched to a gene: 3. Germline V gives CDR1 WNHNN, CDR2 SYGVQD (reference sequence). CDR3 size: 15 residues. The CDR3: CASSEMDRVNEKLFF. The CDR3 coding sequence is TGCGCCAGCAGTGAGATGGACAGGGTTAATGAAAAACTGTTTTTT.

This rearrangement joins TRBV29-1 to TRBJ2-1, with 7 bases aligning to TRBD2. J lost 6 bases, V lost 7 bases, and 12 bases had no gene match. Germline CDR1 SQVTM, CDR2 ANQGSEA. The CDR3 contains 14 residues. CDR3 in DNA: TGCAGCGGGGGAGGGGTCCCGACCTCCAATGAGCAGTTCTTC. Protein product: CSGGGVPTSNEQFF.

V gene TRBV19 combines with J gene TRBJ2-7, with a possible D match to TRBD1 (6 bases). V lost 5 bases and J 2 bases, leaving 10 bases between the germline ends. CDR3 size: 13 residues. Germline values: CDR1 LNHDA, CDR2 SQIVND (reference sequence). The CDR3: CASSPGVTYEQYF. As DNA, the CDR3 is TGTGCCAGTAGTCCAGGGGTAACCTACGAGCAGTACTTC.

The chain is built from TRBV4-2 and TRBJ2-6; D is unclear. The CDR3 is 15 residues long. In germline, CDR1 is LGHNA, CDR2 YNFKEQ. V shed 0 bases and J shed 3 bases, with 6 bases lying between them. The CDR3 sequence is CASSQESSGANVLTF. The CDR3 DNA reads TGTGCCAGCAGCCAAGAGTCGAGTGGGGCCAACGTCCTGACTTTC.

The V gene is TRBV25-1, the J gene TRBJ2-3, with no clear D. This CDR3 spans 15 amino acids. V dropped 3 bases and J dropped 1 base, with 11 bases sitting between them. The germline V gene encodes CDR1 MGHDK and CDR2 SYGVNS. Written as DNA, the CDR3 is TGTGCCAGCAGTGACCCAAGTGAGGGCACAGATACGCAGTATTTT. This translates into CASSDPSEGTDTQYF.

The gene calls are TRBV25-1 and TRBJ2-6, with D uncertain. The V end lost 7 bases, the J end lost 0 bases, and 13 bases lay between the germline ends. The CDR3 is made up of 16 amino acids. Germline CDR1 reads MGHDK; CDR2 reads SYGVNS. The CDR3 loop reads CASIFVESSGANVLTF. The CDR3, as DNA: TGTGCCAGCATATTTGTGGAGAGCTCTGGGGCCAACGTCCTGACTTTC.

The genes are TRBV5-8 and TRBJ1-1; 9 nucleotides line up with TRBD1. V shed 0 bases and J 4 bases; nucleotides not matched to a gene: 4. CDR3 length: 15 amino acids. CDR1 SGHTS and CDR2 YDEGEE come from the germline V gene. Here the CDR3 DNA reads TGTGCCAGCAGCTTGGGGGGGACAGGGCTCACTGAAGCTTTCTTT. Protein product: CASSLGGTGLTEAFF.

The V gene is TRBV15, the J gene TRBJ2-7; 7 bases are shared with TRBD1. V shed 6 bases, J shed 1 base, and the junction held 9 bases outside the gene matches. The CDR3 contains 15 residues. Germline CDR1 LNHNV, CDR2 YYDKDF (reference sequence). The DNA of the CDR3 is TGTGCCACCAGTCTAGACAGGGAGTTATCCTACGAGCAGTACTTC. Its protein is CATSLDRELSYEQYF.

This clone was recorded only once. The CDR3 is CASSLGQGRDTQYF. CDR3 bases: TGTGCCAGCAGCTTGGGACAGGGGAGAGATACGCAGTATTTT. J is TRBJ2-3 and V is TRBV7-3, with TRBD1 matching over 10 bases. CDR3 length: 14 residues. V lost 3 bases, J lost 5 bases, and 2 bases stayed unmatched. Germline-derived CDR1 and CDR2 are SGHTA and FQGTGA.

The V and J genes are TRBV7-2 and TRBJ2-3, with unresolved D. Looked up from germline, CDR1 is SGHTA and CDR2 is FQGNSA. V gave up 4 bases and J gave up 4 bases, with 18 bases separating them. This CDR3 is built from 16 residues. DNA for the CDR3: TGTGCCAGCAGCTCAATACCTCGTCCTGAGGCAGATACGCAGTATTTT. Amino acid sequence: CASSSIPRPEADTQYF.

This clone was observed once. The chain couples TRBV23-1 to TRBJ1-6; 10 bases are shared with TRBD1. TRBV23-1 is an open reading frame, and its role is uncertain. The J segment lost 9 bases and the V segment lost 0 bases, leaving 11 bases of the junction unmatched. The CDR3 is made up of 18 amino acids. The CDR3 region is CASSQSFPGQGIGSPLHF. DNA of the CDR3: TGCGCCAGCAGTCAATCGTTCCCGGGACAGGGGATAGGTTCACCCCTCCACTTT.

This chain joins TRBV7-9 and TRBJ2-7; D call uncertain. The CDR3 length is 13 residues. Deletions cut 1 base from V and 4 bases from J, with 8 bases between. Germline V gene lookup returns CDR1 SEHNR and CDR2 FQNEAQ (reference sequence). The CDR3: CASSLEPGYEQYF. In DNA, the CDR3 is TGTGCCAGCAGCTTAGAGCCCGGGTACGAGCAGTACTTC. Full variable domain (outside the CDR3, taken from reference TRBV7-9 and TRBJ2-7): DTGVSQNPRHKITKRGQNVTFRCDPISEHNRLYWYRQTLGQGPEFLTYFQNEAQLEKSRLLSDRFSAERPKGSFSTLEIQRTEQGDSAMYLCASSLEPGYEQYFGPGTRLTVT.